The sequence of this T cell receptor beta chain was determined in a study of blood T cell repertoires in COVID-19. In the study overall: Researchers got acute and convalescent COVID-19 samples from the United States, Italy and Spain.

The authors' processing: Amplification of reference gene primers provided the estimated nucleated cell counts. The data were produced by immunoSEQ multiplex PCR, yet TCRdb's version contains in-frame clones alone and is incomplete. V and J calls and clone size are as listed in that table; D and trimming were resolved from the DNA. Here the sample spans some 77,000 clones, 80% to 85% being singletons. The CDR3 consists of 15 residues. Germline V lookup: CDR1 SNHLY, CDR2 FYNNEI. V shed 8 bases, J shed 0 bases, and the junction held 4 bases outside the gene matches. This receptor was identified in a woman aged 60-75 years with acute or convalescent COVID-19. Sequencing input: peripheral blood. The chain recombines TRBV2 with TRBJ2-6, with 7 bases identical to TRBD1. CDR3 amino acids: CASGDRASGANVLTF. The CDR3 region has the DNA TGTGCCAGCGGAGACAGGGCCTCTGGGGCCAACGTCCTGACTTTC.